Each of the 19 T cell receptor beta chains below was sequenced from the same sample in a study of T cells after yellow fever vaccination. TCRdb passed the 5' RACE reads through MiXCR, listing each CDR3 protein once. The sample records about 130,000 distinct CDR3 sequences, approximately 7% being singletons. The sample in question was CD4+ T cells sorted from PBMCs, obtained 10 days after the first yellow fever vaccination. These receptor sequences come from a man aged 18 to 29 who received the YFV17D yellow fever vaccine.

This clonotype was seen repeatedly, ten times or more. The chain is built from TRBV4-2 and TRBJ2-5, with D possibly matching TRBD2 (5 bases). The CDR3 consists of 14 residues. The germline gives CDR1 LGHNA, CDR2 YNFKEQ. V lost 0 bases, J lost 4 bases, and 9 bases lay in between. CDR3 coding DNA: TGTGCCAGCAGCCAAGAGAAGGGAGCAGAGACCCAGTACTTC. Protein sequence: CASSQEKGAETQYF.

Ten or more counts support this clonotype. This rearrangement joins TRBV29-1 to TRBJ2-3; TRBD1 agrees at 10 bases. The germline CDR1 and CDR2 sequences are SQVTM and ANQGSEA. J lost 4 bases, V lost 4 bases, and 2 bases had no gene match. There are 13 residues in the CDR3. In DNA form, the CDR3 reads TGCAGCGTTGCCGGGACAGGGGCAGATACGCAGTATTTT. This gives the protein CSVAGTGADTQYF.

In this sample, this clonotype turned up many times. CDR3: CASSYSLGVSSPLHF. The CDR3, as DNA: TGTGCCAGCAGTTACTCGTTGGGGGTCAGTTCACCCCTCCACTTT. The rearrangement links TRBV6-5 to TRBJ1-6, with a weak D call TRBD1 (5 bases). This CDR3 comprises 15 residues. Trimming cost V 0 bases and J 9 bases, with 12 bases left between them. Germline V CDR1 and CDR2: MNHEY, SVGAGI.

This clonotype appeared many times. The CDR3 loop reads CASSLRVNQPQHF. CDR3 sequence (DNA): TGTGCCAGCAGCCTCAGGGTTAATCAGCCCCAGCATTTT. V gene TRBV12-3 or TRBV12-4 combines with J gene TRBJ1-5; D may be TRBD1 (5 bases). Trimming pared 6 bases from V and 4 bases from J, leaving 10 bases between. This CDR3 is 13 amino acids long.

This clonotype was counted at least ten times. The V call is TRBV6-1, the J call TRBJ2-3; a weak D match, TRBD1 (5 bases). V gave up 6 bases and J gave up 6 bases, with 13 bases separating them. This CDR3 is 13 amino acids long. Germline V gene data show CDR1 as MNHNS and CDR2 as SASEGT. The chain's CDR3 is CASRWGAGDTQYF. The CDR3 DNA sequence: TGTGCCAGCAGGTGGGGCGCTGGGGATACGCAGTATTTT.

This clonotype was picked up many times. The chain carries TRBV5-1 and TRBJ1-1; D is unresolved. This CDR3 contains 16 residues. Germline CDR1 is SGHRS and CDR2 is YFSETQ. Trimming stripped 1 base from V and 1 base from J, with 14 bases between. The CDR3 bases are TGCGCCAGCAGCTTGTGGCTCGGGTCGGAGAACACTGAAGCTTTCTTT. Its translation is CASSLWLGSENTEAFF.

The V call is TRBV4-2, the J call TRBJ2-1; D possibly corresponds to TRBD1 (6 bases). The CDR3 has 16 residues. The V gene's germline CDR1 is LGHNA and CDR2 YNFKEQ. V lost 4 bases and J 8 bases, leaving 21 bases between the germline ends. In DNA form, the CDR3 reads TGTGCCAGCAGCCTAAAGGGGGTCTTGCGTGGCGATGAGCAGTTCTTC. As protein: CASSLKGVLRGDEQFF.

This clonotype was observed many times. The genes are TRBV7-2 and TRBJ2-7, with D unresolved. V was shortened by 5 bases and J by 7 bases, with 15 bases between the two germline ends. The V gene's germline CDR1 is SGHTA and CDR2 FQGNSA. The CDR3 is made up of 13 amino acids. CDR3 DNA sequence: TGTGCCAGCAGCCAGGACGGACGATCGGAGCAGTACTTC. Translated, it gives CASSQDGRSEQYF.

V and J are TRBV15 and TRBJ2-5, with TRBD2 matching over 13 bases. The CDR3 totals 18 residues. V trimming: 1 base; J trimming: 0 bases; junction bases outside the gene matches: 5. Germline assignment: CDR1 LNHNV and CDR2 YYDKDF (reference sequence). This chain's CDR3 is CATSRGALAGGYQETQYF. The CDR3 DNA sequence: TGTGCCACCAGCAGAGGGGCACTAGCGGGGGGGTACCAAGAGACCCAGTACTTC.

This clonotype occurred a few times. This chain connects TRBV27 to TRBJ2-5, with 13 bases fitting TRBD2. After removal of 5 bases from V and 6 bases from J, the junction contained 12 bases not matched to a gene. The CDR3 extends over 17 amino acids. Germline CDR1 reads MNHEY; CDR2 reads SMNVEV (reference sequence). The DNA of the CDR3 is TGTGCCAGCAGTCCCACCCAACTAGCGGGGGGGCCCAAGACCCAGTACTTC. This sequence encodes CASSPTQLAGGPKTQYF.

The chain uses TRBV6-2 or TRBV6-3 and TRBJ2-1; 7 bases align to TRBD1. The CDR3 consists of 15 residues. CDR1 MNHEY and CDR2 SVGEGT come from the germline V gene. V lost 5 bases and J lost 4; bases outside the gene matches: 8. The chain's CDR3 is CASSIRTGQYNEQFF. CDR3 DNA sequence: TGTGCCAGCAGTATCCGGACAGGCCAATACAATGAGCAGTTCTTC.

This clonotype was picked up many times. The chain has TRBV20-1 and TRBJ1-2, with unresolved D. This CDR3 contains 13 residues. Germline CDR1 reads DFQATT; CDR2 reads SNEGSKA (reference sequence). Trimming shortened V by 3 bases and J by 8 bases, and 16 bases separated the two germline ends. The CDR3, as DNA: TGCAGTGCTAGCAGTGGGGTGACCAGGGGCTACACCTTC. It translates to CSASSGVTRGYTF.

Ten or more counts support this clonotype. The CDR3 bases are TGCAGTGCTAGTCTGTCCCAGGAAACTGAAGCTTTCTTT. Protein sequence: CSASLSQETEAFF. The chain recombines TRBV20-1 with TRBJ1-1; the D is unclear. The CDR3 is 13 amino acids. V lost 3 bases and J 5 bases, leaving 13 bases between the germline ends. Germline assignment: CDR1 DFQATT and CDR2 SNEGSKA (reference sequence).

This clonotype was found many times. Here the CDR3 reads CSAASQVGNEQFF. CDR3 nucleotide sequence: TGCAGCGCGGCGTCCCAGGTGGGGAATGAGCAGTTCTTC. This chain connects TRBV29-1 to TRBJ2-1; D is unclear. V lost 7 bases to trimming and J lost 7 bases, with 17 bases between them. Per germline, CDR1 SQVTM and CDR2 ANQGSEA. The CDR3 is 13 amino acids.

This clonotype showed up many times. The chain has TRBV20-1 and TRBJ2-3, with TRBD1 as a possible D gene (6 bases). The CDR3 has 14 amino acids. The V gene lost 5 bases and the J gene lost 2 bases, with 14 bases spanning the gap. The germline V gene encodes CDR1 DFQATT and CDR2 SNEGSKA (reference sequence). CDR3 amino acids: CSAYRVGSTDTQYF. The CDR3 bases are TGCAGTGCTTACAGGGTGGGTTCCACAGATACGCAGTATTTT.

This clonotype was counted ten times or more. The chain employs TRBV5-1 and TRBJ2-2; no firm D call. This CDR3 has 16 amino acids. Trimming left V 4 bases short and J 6 bases short, with 19 bases between. From germline, CDR1 is SGHRS and CDR2 YFSETQ. The CDR3 spells CASSGQGPLGSGELFF. In nucleotides, the CDR3 is TGCGCCAGCAGCGGCCAAGGACCTTTGGGGTCCGGGGAGCTGTTTTTT.

This rearrangement joins TRBV7-2 to TRBJ2-1; D ambiguous. CDR1 is SGHTA, CDR2 FQGNSA, per germline. The CDR3 has 13 amino acids. V gave up 6 bases and J gave up 4 bases, with 10 bases separating them. The CDR3 is CASRSREYNEQFF. The CDR3 coding sequence is TGTGCCAGCAGGAGCCGCGAATACAATGAGCAGTTCTTC.

At least ten counts were recorded for this clonotype. V gene TRBV6-1 combines with J gene TRBJ1-6; D is uncertain. This CDR3 contains 14 residues. Per germline, CDR1 MNHNS and CDR2 SASEGT. With 2 bases removed from V and 8 bases from J, the gap between germline ends came to 10 bases. The DNA of the CDR3 is TGTGCCAGCAGTGAACAGACGGCGCATTCACCCCTCCACTTT. Its protein product is CASSEQTAHSPLHF.

This clonotype was seen a handful of times. The chain recombines TRBV7-2 with TRBJ2-5; 8 bases agree with TRBD2. Looked up from germline, CDR1 is SGHTA and CDR2 is FQGNSA. The CDR3 spans 14 residues. The V segment lost 4 bases and the J segment 1 base; nucleotides outside the gene matches: 2. In DNA form, the CDR3 reads TGTGCCAGCAGCTCAGGGACTAGCCAAGAGACCCAGTACTTC. Translated: CASSSGTSQETQYF.